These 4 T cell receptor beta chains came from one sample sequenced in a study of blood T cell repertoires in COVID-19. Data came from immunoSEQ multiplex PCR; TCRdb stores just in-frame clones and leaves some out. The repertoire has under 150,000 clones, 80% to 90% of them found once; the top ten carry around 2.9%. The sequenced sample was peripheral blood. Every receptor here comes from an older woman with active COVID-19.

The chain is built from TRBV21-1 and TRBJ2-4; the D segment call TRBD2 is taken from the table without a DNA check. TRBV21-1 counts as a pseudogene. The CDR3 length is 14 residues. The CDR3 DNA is TGTGCCAGCGAGGAGGGGAGGACCAAAAACATTCAGTACTTC. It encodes CASEEGRTKNIQYF.

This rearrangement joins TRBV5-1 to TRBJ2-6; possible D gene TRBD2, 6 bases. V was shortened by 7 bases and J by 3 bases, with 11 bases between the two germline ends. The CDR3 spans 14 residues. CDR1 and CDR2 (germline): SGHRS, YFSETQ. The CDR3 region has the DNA TGCGCCAGCTATCAGGGAGGTGGGGCCAACGTCCTGACTTTC. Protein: CASYQGGGANVLTF.

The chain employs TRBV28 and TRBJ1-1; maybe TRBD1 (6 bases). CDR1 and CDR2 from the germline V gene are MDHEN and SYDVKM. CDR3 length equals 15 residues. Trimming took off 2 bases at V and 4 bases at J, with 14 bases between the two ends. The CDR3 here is CASSLVGQGFTEAFF. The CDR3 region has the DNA TGTGCCAGCAGTTTAGTCGGCCAGGGGTTCACTGAAGCTTTCTTT. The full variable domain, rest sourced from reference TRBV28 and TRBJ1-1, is DVKVTQSSRYLVKRTGEKVFLECVQDMDHENMFWYRQDPGLGLRLIYFSYDVKMKEKGDIPEGYSVSREKKERFSLILESASTNQTSMYLCASSLVGQGFTEAFFGQGTRLTVV.

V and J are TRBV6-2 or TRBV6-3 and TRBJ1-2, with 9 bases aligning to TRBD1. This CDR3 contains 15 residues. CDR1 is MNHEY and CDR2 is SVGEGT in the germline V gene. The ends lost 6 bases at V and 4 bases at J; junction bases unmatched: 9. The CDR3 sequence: CASRPGTGYSYGYTF. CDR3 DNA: TGTGCCAGCAGACCTGGGACAGGGTATAGCTATGGCTACACCTTC.